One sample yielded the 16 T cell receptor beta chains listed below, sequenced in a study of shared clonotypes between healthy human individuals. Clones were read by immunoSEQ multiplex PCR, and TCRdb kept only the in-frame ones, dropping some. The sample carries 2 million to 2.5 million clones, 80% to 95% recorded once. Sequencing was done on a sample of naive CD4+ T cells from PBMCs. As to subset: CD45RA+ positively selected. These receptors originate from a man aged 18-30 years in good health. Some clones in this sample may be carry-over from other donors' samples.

CDR3 sequence (DNA): TGCGCCAGCAGCCGTATAGCGGGCTCGTACAATGAGCAGTTCTTC. Amino acid sequence: CASSRIAGSYNEQFF. The rearrangement uses TRBV5-1 and TRBJ2-1; 7 positions agree with TRBD2. V gave up 4 bases and J gave up 4 bases; unmatched junction bases: 8. There are 15 residues in the CDR3. The germline V gene has CDR1 SGHRS and CDR2 YFSETQ.

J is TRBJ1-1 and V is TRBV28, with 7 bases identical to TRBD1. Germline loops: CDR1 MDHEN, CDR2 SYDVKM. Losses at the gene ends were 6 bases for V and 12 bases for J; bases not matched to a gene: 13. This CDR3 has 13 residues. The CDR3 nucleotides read TGTGCCAGCAGCCGACGCAGGGGGGCCCGACCTTTCTTT. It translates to CASSRRRGARPFF.

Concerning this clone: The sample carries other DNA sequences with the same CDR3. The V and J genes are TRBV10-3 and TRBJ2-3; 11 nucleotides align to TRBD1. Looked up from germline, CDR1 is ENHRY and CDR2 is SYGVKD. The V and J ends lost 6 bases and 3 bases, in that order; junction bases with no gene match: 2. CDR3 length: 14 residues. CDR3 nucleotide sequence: TGTGCCATCAGCGGACAGGGGGCGACAGATACGCAGTATTTT. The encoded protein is CAISGQGATDTQYF.

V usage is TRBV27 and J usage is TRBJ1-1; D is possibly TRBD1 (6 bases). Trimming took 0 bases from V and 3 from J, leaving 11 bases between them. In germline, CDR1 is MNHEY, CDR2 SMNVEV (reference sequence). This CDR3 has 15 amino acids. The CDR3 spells CASSLSWQGYTEAFF. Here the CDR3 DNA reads TGTGCCAGCAGTTTATCGTGGCAGGGGTACACTGAAGCTTTCTTT.

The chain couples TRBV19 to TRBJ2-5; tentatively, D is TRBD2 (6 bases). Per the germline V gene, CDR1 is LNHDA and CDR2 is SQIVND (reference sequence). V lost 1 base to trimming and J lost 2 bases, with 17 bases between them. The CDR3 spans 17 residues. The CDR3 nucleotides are TGTGCCAGTAGTATAGTGGGACTCGCAACGTCTCAAGAGACCCAGTACTTC. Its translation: CASSIVGLATSQETQYF. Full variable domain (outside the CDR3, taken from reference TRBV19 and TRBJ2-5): DGGITQSPKYLFRKEGQNVTLSCEQNLNHDAMYWYRQDPGQGLRLIYYSQIVNDFQKGDIAEGYSVSREKKESFPLTVTSAQKNPTAFYLCASSIVGLATSQETQYFGPGTRLLVL.

The CDR3 is CASSLAGIGNTIYF. For the CDR3, the DNA is TGTGCCAGCAGCTTAGCCGGAATTGGAAACACCATATATTTT. V usage is TRBV7-9 and J usage is TRBJ1-3; D is undetermined. Trimming stripped 0 bases from V and 3 bases from J, with 6 bases between. The germline CDR1 and CDR2 sequences are SEHNR and FQNEAQ (reference sequence). The CDR3 consists of 14 residues.

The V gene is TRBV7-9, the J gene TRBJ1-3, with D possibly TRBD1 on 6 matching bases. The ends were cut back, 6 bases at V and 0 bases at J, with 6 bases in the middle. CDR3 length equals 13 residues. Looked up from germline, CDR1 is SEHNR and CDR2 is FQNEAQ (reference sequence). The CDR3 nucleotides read TGTGCCAGCAGGGACAGCTCTGGAAACACCATATATTTT. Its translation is CASRDSSGNTIYF.

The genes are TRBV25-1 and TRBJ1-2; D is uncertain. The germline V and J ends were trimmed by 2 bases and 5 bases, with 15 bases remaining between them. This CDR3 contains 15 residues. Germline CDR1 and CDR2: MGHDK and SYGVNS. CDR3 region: CASSELQSQWYGYTF. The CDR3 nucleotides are TGTGCCAGCAGTGAACTCCAATCGCAGTGGTATGGCTACACCTTC.

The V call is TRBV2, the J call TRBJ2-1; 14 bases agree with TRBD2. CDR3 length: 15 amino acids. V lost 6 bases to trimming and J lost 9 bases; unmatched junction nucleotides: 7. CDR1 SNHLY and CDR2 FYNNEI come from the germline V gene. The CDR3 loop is CASREGLAGVREQFF. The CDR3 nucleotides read TGTGCCAGCAGAGAGGGACTAGCGGGAGTTCGTGAGCAGTTCTTC.

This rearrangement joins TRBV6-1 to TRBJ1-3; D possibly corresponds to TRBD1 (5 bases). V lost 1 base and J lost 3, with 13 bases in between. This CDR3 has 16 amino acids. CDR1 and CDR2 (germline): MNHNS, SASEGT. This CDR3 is CASSEGRGGGGNTIYF. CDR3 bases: TGTGCCAGCAGTGAAGGGAGGGGAGGCGGTGGAAACACCATATATTTT.

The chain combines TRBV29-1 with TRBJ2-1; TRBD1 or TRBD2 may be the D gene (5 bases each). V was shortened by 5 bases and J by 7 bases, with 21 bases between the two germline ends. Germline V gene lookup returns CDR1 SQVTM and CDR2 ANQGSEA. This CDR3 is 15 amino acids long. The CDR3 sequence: CSVLRGDPLGNEQFF. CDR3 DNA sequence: TGCAGCGTTCTCAGAGGGGACCCCCTGGGTAATGAGCAGTTCTTC.

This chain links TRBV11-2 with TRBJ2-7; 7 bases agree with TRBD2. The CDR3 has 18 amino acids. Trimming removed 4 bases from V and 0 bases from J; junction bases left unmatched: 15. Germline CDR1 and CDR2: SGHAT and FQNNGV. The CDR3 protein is CASSSTTSSGGSSYEQYF. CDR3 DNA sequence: TGTGCCAGCAGCTCGACAACGTCGTCGGGGGGTAGCTCCTACGAGCAGTACTTC.

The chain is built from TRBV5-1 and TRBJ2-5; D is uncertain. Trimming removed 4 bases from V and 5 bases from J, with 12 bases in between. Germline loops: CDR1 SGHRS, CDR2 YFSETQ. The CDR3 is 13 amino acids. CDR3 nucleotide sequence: TGCGCCAGCAGCCCCACGCCGGCGGAGACCCAGTACTTC. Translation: CASSPTPAETQYF.

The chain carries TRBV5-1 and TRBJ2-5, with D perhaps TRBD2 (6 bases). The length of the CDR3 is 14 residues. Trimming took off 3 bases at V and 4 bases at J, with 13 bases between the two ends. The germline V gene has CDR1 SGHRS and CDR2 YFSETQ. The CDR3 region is CASSSGTLRETQYF. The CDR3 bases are TGCGCCAGCAGCTCAGGGACTCTACGAGAGACCCAGTACTTC.

CDR3 coding DNA: TGTGCCAGCAGCCAGGTTCGCGGGACAGGGGGTTTAGAGACCCAGTACTTC. The encoded protein is CASSQVRGTGGLETQYF. This chain links TRBV14 with TRBJ2-5, with 11 positions matching TRBD1. This CDR3 is built from 17 residues. V was pared by 3 bases and J by 4 bases, with 10 bases of the junction left unmatched. Germline-derived CDR1 and CDR2 are SGHDN and FVKESK.

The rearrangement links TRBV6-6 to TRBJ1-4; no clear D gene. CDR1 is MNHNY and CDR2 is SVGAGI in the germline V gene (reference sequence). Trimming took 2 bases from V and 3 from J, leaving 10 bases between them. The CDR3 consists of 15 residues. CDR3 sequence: CASSYLRESNEKLFF. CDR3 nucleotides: TGTGCCAGCAGTTACCTCCGGGAGTCTAATGAAAAACTGTTTTTT.